A selection of T cell receptor beta chains follows, all from one sample in a study of cytomegalovirus exposure and HLA in healthy donors. TCRdb's copy holds only in-frame clones and misses some; the assay was immunoSEQ multiplex PCR. The table shows 100,000 to 120,000 clones, with around 84% occurring only once. The sequencing sample was made of PBMCs. Receptors originate from a woman aged 25 to 45 in good health and CMV-seronegative. Both conserved end residues are part of each CDR3. The order of the fields is V gene, clone size, D gene, J gene, CDR3 DNA, CDR3 protein. A D gene is named only where the DNA matches it firmly. Only some rows state a clone size, as once, few, many or a class for expanded clones.

TRBV30	few	-	TRBJ1-1	TGTGCCTGGAGGAGAGGGCCCGTGGTTTGGACTCAAGGGCAAGCTTTCTTT	CAWRRGPVVWTQGQAFF
TRBV30	-	TRBD1	TRBJ1-3	TGTGCCTGGGGACAGGAGGGGACTGGAAACACCATATATTTT	CAWGQEGTGNTIYF
TRBV19	-	-	TRBJ1-6	TGTGCCAGTAGTATAGACGGAGTTAATTCACCCCTCCACTTT	CASSIDGVNSPLHF
TRBV5-1	once	TRBD2	TRBJ2-2	TGCGCCACCGGGACTAGCGGGGTGACCGGGGAGCTGTTTTTT	CATGTSGVTGELFF
TRBV9	few	TRBD2	TRBJ2-4	TGTGCCAGCAGCGTAGGTTCTGGACTAGCGGGAGAGCTCCTAGCCAAAAACATTCAGTACTTC	CASSVGSGLAGELLAKNIQYF
TRBV4-1	few	TRBD2	TRBJ2-5	TGCGCCAGCAGCCAAGAGGGACTAGCGGGGGGGGGCAGAGAGACCCAGTACTTC	CASSQEGLAGGGRETQYF
TRBV27	-	-	TRBJ1-6	TGTGCCAGCAGTCTAACCCAAACCGGAGGGGCCCTCCACTTT	CASSLTQTGGALHF
TRBV19	-	-	TRBJ1-5	TGTGCCAGTAGTATGGGTACGGGGTATCAGCCCCAGCATTTT	CASSMGTGYQPQHF
TRBV15	-	-	TRBJ1-6	TGTGCCACCAGCAGTAGTCTTTCACCCCTCCACTTT	CATSSSLSPLHF
TRBV7-6	-	-	TRBJ1-4	TGTGCCAGCAGCCCAAGGCAGGGAGGAGGAGAAAAACTGTTTTTT	CASSPRQGGGEKLFF
TRBV10-3	-	-	TRBJ1-5	TGTGCCATCAGTGACACGGTGATGAGGCAGCCCCAGCATTTT	CAISDTVMRQPQHF
TRBV11-2	-	TRBD1	TRBJ1-4	TGTGCCAGCAGCTTTCTCCTACAGGGGGAAAAACTGTTTTTT	CASSFLLQGEKLFF
TRBV10-3	-	TRBD1	TRBJ1-1	TGTGCCATCAGTGAAATAGGACAGGGCCAAGGAGCTTTCTTT	CAISEIGQGQGAFF
TRBV29-1	once	-	TRBJ2-3	TGCAGCTTTTCGGCGGCTCGCACAGATACGCAGTATTTT	CSFSAARTDTQYF
TRBV28	-	TRBD2	TRBJ2-1	TGTGCCAGCAGACTAGCGGGGGGGGTAATCAATGAGCAGTTCTTC	CASRLAGGVINEQFF
TRBV5-1	-	-	TRBJ2-2	TGCGCCAGCAGCTTGGAAGGGGGTACAACCGGGGAGCTGTTTTTT	CASSLEGGTTGELFF